This is a list of T cell receptor beta chains from one sample in a study of patients and donors after allogeneic stem cell transplantation. TCRdb re-derived calls from the RT-PCR reads in MiXCR, one entry per CDR3 protein. The sample holds 200,000 to 250,000 distinct CDR3 sequences, less than 50% seen once. Specimen: blood, either unsorted or a sorted T cell fraction (not recorded which). The receptor set was obtained from a human donor who was either an allogeneic HSCT recipient or a stem cell or donor lymphocyte infusion donor (not recorded which). It is not recorded whose cells these are; they may come from a transplant donor. CDR3s include the opening cysteine and the closing phenylalanine or tryptophan.

TRBV4-1,TRBJ2-7,CASSQDAGPTYEQYF
TRBV12-3/TRBV12-4,TRBJ2-7,CASGRQGYEQYF
TRBV28,TRBJ1-5,CASSSGQGYQPQHF
TRBV5-6,TRBJ2-1,CASSLQVGGGLDEQFF
TRBV12-3/TRBV12-4,TRBJ1-2,CASSQEVTVYGYTF
TRBV7-2,TRBJ1-4,CASSRPGSGYEKLFF
TRBV12-3/TRBV12-4,TRBJ1-2,CASLDSLNYGYTF
TRBV29-1,TRBJ1-1,CSVDGQGNTEAFF
TRBV3-1,TRBJ2-1,CASSQGGGLVYNEQFF
TRBV5-1,TRBJ2-6,CASRLFSGANVLTF
TRBV12-3/TRBV12-4,TRBJ1-1,CASSFNRWTEAFF
TRBV7-9,TRBJ1-6,CASSLGPYNSPLHF
TRBV6-5,TRBJ2-7,CASSFGGNSYEQYF
TRBV2,TRBJ2-1,CASTDRASYNEQFF
TRBV6-5,TRBJ2-7,CASSYGDTSYEQYF
TRBV5-1,TRBJ1-1,CASSLSDRGRMAFF
TRBV12-3/TRBV12-4,TRBJ1-4,CASSFSQGVNEKLFF
TRBV28,TRBJ1-4,CASSSPPGELSAEKLFF
TRBV7-9,TRBJ1-5,CASSQNRNQPQHF
TRBV2,TRBJ1-6,CASSGFAYSPLHF
TRBV25-1,TRBJ2-2,CASSPRAAAGELFF
TRBV28,TRBJ1-6,CASSPLQGGSSPLHF
TRBV12-3/TRBV12-4,TRBJ1-5,CASSLRETPNQPQHF
TRBV5-1,TRBJ2-3,CASSWTASTDTQYF
TRBV27,TRBJ2-4,CASSHGDLLAKNIQYF
TRBV29-1,TRBJ1-1,CSVEPTYGTEAFF